A selection of T cell receptor beta chains follows, all from one sample in a study of blood T cell repertoires in COVID-19. The protocol was immunoSEQ multiplex PCR, while the TCRdb copy is restricted to in-frame clones and leaves out a portion. The sample contains around 450,000 clones, 80% to 95% of which appear only once. The sequenced material came from PBMCs or T cells enriched from blood (not recorded which). These receptors all come from a man between 18 and 29 years old who had recovered from COVID-19. Both conserved end residues are part of each CDR3.

CASSSLTGGAVTEAFF	TRBJ1-1	TRBV7-9
CASSLTQTSTYEQYF	TRBJ2-7	TRBV5-5
CASRGLAGGSSYNEQFF	TRBJ2-1	TRBV11-2
CAWTRMGAPFNQPQHF	TRBJ1-5	TRBV30
CASSPPRGDNSPLHF	TRBJ1-6	TRBV6-5
CASSPARDGGDTF	TRBJ1-2	TRBV27
CATSDPVTGVADQETQYF	TRBJ2-5	TRBV24-1
CASNGGEPNQPQHF	TRBJ1-5	TRBV6-5
CASSARGLNTEAFF	TRBJ1-1	TRBV2
CASSSVTGELFF	TRBJ2-2	TRBV5-4
CASSRGVNTEAFF	TRBJ1-1	TRBV3-1/TRBV3-2
CAISGTGNNSPLHF	TRBJ1-6	TRBV10-3
CASSHIQETQYF	TRBJ2-5	TRBV6-2/TRBV6-3
CASSEQNYGYTF	TRBJ1-2	TRBV2
CASSAGTSGIGVGDTQYF	TRBJ2-3	TRBV9
CSVEKWTGSGDGYTF	TRBJ1-2	TRBV29-1
CASAHGGDSSYEQYF	TRBJ2-7	TRBV6-5
CASSLGPASGNTIYF	TRBJ1-3	TRBV7-3
CSVAETENQPQHF	TRBJ1-5	TRBV29-1
CASSVGVGANTGELFF	TRBJ2-2	TRBV9
CARTGGRDGYGYTF	TRBJ1-2	TRBV2
CAWSLSGLASGEQYF	TRBJ2-7	TRBV30
CASSALGDRAAGQFF	TRBJ2-1	TRBV19
CASSSPLLPGNTIYF	TRBJ1-3	TRBV12-1
CASSIRSGSMTGDYGYTF	TRBJ1-2	TRBV19
CASSTPLGTQYF	TRBJ2-5	TRBV3-1/TRBV3-2
CASSQGGTVNTEAFF	TRBJ1-1	TRBV4-2
CASSVGSQNTEAFF	TRBJ1-1	TRBV9
CASSMPGQGKHEQYF	TRBJ2-7	TRBV19